This TCR beta chain was recovered during a study of T cell responses to AZD1222 COVID-19 vaccine. Here immunoSEQ multiplex PCR was the method, and the copy in TCRdb shows in-frame clones only, minus some. Of fewer than 120,000 clones listed, roughly four fifths are singletons. The V segment lost 4 bases and the J segment 7 bases; nucleotides outside the gene matches: 8. The length of the CDR3 is 15 residues. Per germline, CDR1 MDHEN and CDR2 SYDVKM. Here the sequenced sample was peripheral blood, taken on day 0 of AZD1222 vaccination. V is TRBV28 and J is TRBJ2-1, with 9 bases aligning to TRBD2. The receptor's source is an adult in good health. The CDR3: CASSSTSGSWNEQFF. The CDR3 coding sequence is TGTGCCAGCAGTTCTACTAGCGGGTCTTGGAATGAGCAGTTCTTC.